The 25 T cell receptor beta chains reported below all come from one sample, sequenced in a study of blood T cell repertoires in COVID-19. Libraries were prepared by immunoSEQ multiplex PCR; TCRdb keeps only in-frame clonotypes and omits some of them. Of 100,000 to 150,000 clones listed, about 88% are singletons. Source material: peripheral blood. These receptors all stem from a man aged 45-65 years with active COVID-19.

There are a few counts of this clone. The chain combines TRBV5-1 with TRBJ1-1; the D gene is possibly TRBD1 (6 bases). Trimming cost V 2 bases and J 4 bases, with 9 bases left between them. Germline CDR1 is SGHRS and CDR2 is YFSETQ. This CDR3 has 13 amino acids. CDR3 in amino acids: CASSFQGSTEAFF. DNA for the CDR3: TGCGCCAGCAGCTTCCAGGGGAGCACTGAAGCTTTCTTT.

The genes are TRBV3-1 (or the pseudogene TRBV3-2) and TRBJ2-7; no reliable D call. The CDR3 is 15 amino acids. Germline CDR1 is LGHDT and CDR2 is YNNKEL (reference sequence). Trimming took 1 base from V and 0 from J, leaving 10 bases between them. In nucleotides, the CDR3 is TGTGCCAGCAGCCAAGTCCCGAGGAGCTCCTACGAGCAGTACTTC. Translating gives CASSQVPRSSYEQYF.

This clone was seen just once. The V gene is TRBV28, the J gene TRBJ1-1, with D unresolved. V was cut by 5 bases and J by 11 bases, with 12 bases left in between. This CDR3 is 11 amino acids long. In germline, CDR1 is MDHEN, CDR2 SYDVKM. The CDR3: CASSETRRAFF. Written as DNA, the CDR3 is TGTGCCAGCAGTGAGACCCGGCGGGCTTTCTTT.

The chain combines TRBV3-1 (or the pseudogene TRBV3-2) with TRBJ2-1, with 12 bases matching TRBD2. The CDR3 covers 16 residues. Trimming removed 2 bases from V and 7 bases from J; junction bases left unmatched: 6. The V gene's germline CDR1 is LGHDT and CDR2 YNNKEL (reference sequence). The CDR3 sequence is CASSQLAGGRTNEQFF. In DNA form, the CDR3 reads TGTGCCAGCAGCCAACTAGCGGGGGGGCGAACAAATGAGCAGTTCTTC.

The chain has TRBV5-1 and TRBJ2-7; D ambiguous. Trimming stripped 0 bases from V and 5 bases from J, with 18 bases between. Germline V CDR1 and CDR2: SGHRS, YFSETQ. The CDR3 extends over 16 amino acids. DNA for the CDR3: TGCGCCAGCAGCTTGGCGTCACGACACACTTTGCACGAGCAGTACTTC. Residues: CASSLASRHTLHEQYF.

As DNA, the CDR3 is TGCGCCAGCAGCTTGGACAGGGGGCGCGAAAAACTGTTTTTT. The encoded protein is CASSLDRGREKLFF. The V call is TRBV5-1, the J call TRBJ1-4; 9 nucleotides align to TRBD1. Germline V gene data show CDR1 as SGHRS and CDR2 as YFSETQ. This CDR3 region has 14 residues. The V and J ends lost 0 bases and 8 bases, in that order; junction bases with no gene match: 2.

Details on this clone: The identical CDR3 is also encoded by other nucleotide sequences in the sample. The V and J genes are TRBV7-2 and TRBJ2-5; D possibly corresponds to TRBD1 (5 bases). CDR1 SGHTA and CDR2 FQGNSA come from the germline V gene. V gave up 2 bases and J gave up 1 base, with 8 bases separating them. This CDR3 is 14 amino acids long. Written as DNA, the CDR3 is TGTGCCAGCAGCTTATCCCAGGGCCAAGAGACCCAGTACTTC. Its translation: CASSLSQGQETQYF.

V and J are TRBV28 and TRBJ2-3; D is possibly TRBD2 (5 bases). Germline loops: CDR1 MDHEN, CDR2 SYDVKM. The CDR3 is 15 residues long. The V gene lost 2 bases and the J gene lost 1 base, with 10 bases spanning the gap. The CDR3 DNA is TGTGCCAGCAGTTTAACGAGGGCCCGCACAGATACGCAGTATTTT. Translating gives CASSLTRARTDTQYF.

This chain connects TRBV5-1 to TRBJ2-4; 15 nucleotides line up with TRBD2. This CDR3 is 17 amino acids long. The junction had 6 bases not matched to a gene; V was cut back by 3 bases and J by 5 bases. Germline V lookup: CDR1 SGHRS, CDR2 YFSETQ. CDR3 loop: CASSWTSGGAIQNIQYF. The CDR3 nucleotides are TGCGCCAGCAGCTGGACTAGCGGGGGGGCGATCCAAAACATTCAGTACTTC.

The chain is built from TRBV11-2 and TRBJ2-3; perhaps TRBD1 as D (6 bases). Germline CDR1 is SGHAT and CDR2 is FQNNGV. Trimming removed 4 bases at V and 0 bases at J, with 11 bases between. This CDR3 spans 15 amino acids. The CDR3 reads CASSSDRTSTDTQYF. CDR3 coding DNA: TGTGCCAGCAGCTCTGACAGGACGAGCACAGATACGCAGTATTTT.

V gene TRBV6-1 combines with J gene TRBJ2-3; D gene uncertain. The CDR3 sequence is 16 residues long. The V end lost 1 base, the J end lost 3 bases, and 14 bases lay between the germline ends. Per the germline V gene, CDR1 is MNHNS and CDR2 is SASEGT. This chain's CDR3 is CASSEEPRSGTDTQYF. CDR3 sequence (DNA): TGTGCCAGCAGTGAAGAGCCTAGATCGGGTACAGATACGCAGTATTTT.

The chain carries TRBV7-2 and TRBJ2-7, with D unclear. The V gene lost 8 bases and the J gene lost 0 bases, with 14 bases spanning the gap. CDR1 and CDR2 from the germline V gene are SGHTA and FQGNSA. This CDR3 contains 14 residues. CDR3 sequence: CASADQRGSYEQYF. DNA of the CDR3: TGTGCCAGCGCCGACCAGCGCGGCTCCTACGAGCAGTACTTC.

The rearrangement links TRBV29-1 to TRBJ2-3; weak D call: TRBD2 (5 bases). This CDR3 has 14 amino acids. Germline CDR1 reads SQVTM; CDR2 reads ANQGSEA. Trimming cost V 8 bases and J 0 bases, with 15 bases left between them. The CDR3 is CSSRIARSTDTQYF. The CDR3 nucleotides read TGCAGCTCCCGTATAGCGAGGAGCACAGATACGCAGTATTTT.

The rearrangement joins TRBV5-1 to TRBJ2-3; the match to TRBD1 covers 8 bases. CDR1 and CDR2 from the germline V gene are SGHRS and YFSETQ. V was clipped by 4 bases and J by 1 base; unmatched bases: 5. The CDR3 extends over 15 amino acids. The DNA for the CDR3 is TGCGCCAGCAGCCCAAAGACAGGGGGCACAGATACGCAGTATTTT. Translated, it gives CASSPKTGGTDTQYF. Complete variable domain (other parts from reference TRBV5-1 and TRBJ2-3): KAGVTQTPRYLIKTRGQQVTLSCSPISGHRSVSWYQQTPGQGLQFLFEYFSETQRNKGNFPGRFSGRQFSNSRSEMNVSTLELGDSALYLCASSPKTGGTDTQYFGPGTRLTVL.

The gene calls are TRBV19 and TRBJ2-3; tentative D call: TRBD1 (6 bases). Per germline, CDR1 LNHDA and CDR2 SQIVND (reference sequence). The germline V and J ends were trimmed by 5 bases and 3 bases, with 15 bases remaining between them. The CDR3 runs to 15 residues. The CDR3 coding sequence is TGTGCCAGTAGTGCGACCGGGACAAAAACAGATACGCAGTATTTT. It specifies CASSATGTKTDTQYF.

The V call is TRBV3-1 (or the pseudogene TRBV3-2), the J call TRBJ2-5, with D possibly matching TRBD2 (5 bases). V was pared by 1 base and J by 0 bases, with 12 bases between. The V gene's germline CDR1 is LGHDT and CDR2 YNNKEL (reference sequence). This CDR3 has 16 amino acids. The CDR3: CASSQAHGEYQETQYF. In DNA form, the CDR3 reads TGTGCCAGCAGCCAAGCACACGGGGAATACCAAGAGACCCAGTACTTC.

The V and J genes are TRBV4-1 and TRBJ2-2; maybe TRBD2 (6 bases). There are 15 residues in the CDR3. CDR1 is MGHRA, CDR2 YSYEKL, per germline. V shed 1 base and J shed 6 bases, with 12 bases lying between them. The CDR3 DNA is TGCGCCAGCAGCCAAGCCCCGAGCGGGTCCGGGGAGCTGTTTTTT. It translates to CASSQAPSGSGELFF.

This chain links TRBV4-1 with TRBJ1-2; no definite D call. There are 14 residues in the CDR3. V lost 1 base to trimming and J lost 8 bases, with 14 bases between them. Germline V CDR1 and CDR2: MGHRA, YSYEKL. For the CDR3, the DNA is TGCGCCAGCAGCCAAGTAGGAGGGTCTGGGGGCTACACCTTC. Its translation is CASSQVGGSGGYTF.

This chain links TRBV2 with TRBJ2-6; TRBD1 agrees at 7 bases. V lost 5 bases, J lost 2 bases, and 6 bases stayed unmatched. This CDR3 comprises 16 residues. Germline CDR1 reads SNHLY; CDR2 reads FYNNEI. The CDR3 here is CASSTGQLTGANVLTF. As DNA, the CDR3 is TGTGCCAGCAGTACGGGACAGTTAACTGGGGCCAACGTCCTGACTTTC.

The CDR3 here is CASSLVGVETGELFF. CDR3 nucleotides: TGTGCCAGCAGCTTAGTAGGGGTGGAAACCGGGGAGCTGTTTTTT. The chain couples TRBV11-2 to TRBJ2-2; D might be TRBD1 (5 bases). The CDR3 extends over 15 amino acids. CDR1 and CDR2 from the germline V gene are SGHAT and FQNNGV. Trimming left V 1 base short and J 5 bases short, with 11 bases between.

The chain joins TRBV6-5 to TRBJ2-6; D is ambiguous. Germline CDR1 and CDR2: MNHEY and SVGAGI. Trimming pared 6 bases from V and 4 bases from J, leaving 4 bases between. The CDR3 covers 12 residues. The CDR3 is CASSGGANVLTF. CDR3 DNA sequence: TGTGCCAGCAGCGGGGGGGCCAACGTCCTGACTTTC.

This clone was counted once. The rearrangement links TRBV29-1 to TRBJ1-1; D possibly corresponds to TRBD1 (6 bases). The V gene lost 2 bases and the J gene lost 2 bases, with 12 bases spanning the gap. The CDR3 is 14 residues long. Germline V CDR1 and CDR2: SQVTM, ANQGSEA. CDR3 in amino acids: CSVERSTGNTEAFF. CDR3 sequence (DNA): TGCAGCGTTGAAAGGTCGACAGGTAACACTGAAGCTTTCTTT.

The V and J genes are TRBV13 and TRBJ2-2, with 9 bases aligning to TRBD2. Trimming cost V 1 base and J 6 bases; bases outside gene matches: 3. Germline values: CDR1 PRHDT, CDR2 FYEKMQ (reference sequence). The CDR3 is 15 amino acids. The CDR3 region has the DNA TGTGCCAGCAGCTTAGTTCTAGCGGGGTCCGGGGAGCTGTTTTTT. It is translated as CASSLVLAGSGELFF.

The rearrangement links TRBV6-5 to TRBJ2-2, with 8 positions matching TRBD1. The ends lost 4 bases at V and 2 bases at J; junction bases unmatched: 3. CDR1 is MNHEY, CDR2 SVGAGI, per germline. CDR3 size: 15 residues. The CDR3 DNA is TGTGCCAGCAGTTTACAGGGGGTAAACACCGGGGAGCTGTTTTTT. This translates into CASSLQGVNTGELFF.

V gene TRBV7-8 combines with J gene TRBJ2-3, with D unclear. CDR1 SGHVS and CDR2 FQNEAQ come from the germline V gene. The CDR3 spans 11 residues. Between the trimmed V and J ends, which lost 3 bases and 8 bases, there was a span of 6 bases. CDR3 DNA sequence: TGTGCCAGCAGCTTCCTAGGTACGCAGTATTTT. It is translated as CASSFLGTQYF.